The entry below gives a single TCR beta chain sequence along with its context. This sample was taken from a study of blood T cell repertoires in COVID-19. The wider study: Nucleic acid was either cDNA or gDNA, and it came from T cells, B-cell-depleted T cells, or PBMCs.

Original analysis: Using reference gene primer amplification, nucleated cell counts were estimated. The assay was immunoSEQ multiplex PCR, and TCRdb's table has in-frame clones only and misses some. V, J and clone size are those of that table, while D and trimming were read from the DNA. The sample shows 350,000 or so clones, 88% of them seen only once. During active infection, Seattle patients enrolled and were then monitored through disease. The germline V gene has CDR1 MDHEN and CDR2 SYDVKM. CDR3 length: 15 residues. V gave up 5 bases and J gave up 2 bases; unmatched junction bases: 5. This sequence was found in a woman aged 30 to 39 with COVID-19, enrolled during active disease. Sample: peripheral blood. The rearrangement uses TRBV28 and TRBJ1-5; 8 bases agree with TRBD1. The CDR3 reads CASSVPGQGNQPQHF. In DNA form, the CDR3 reads TGTGCCAGCAGTGTACCGGGACAGGGCAATCAGCCCCAGCATTTT.